The 24 T cell receptor beta chains listed next were all sequenced from one sample in a study of CD4 and CD8 cells across lung adenocarcinoma regions. TCRdb processed the PCR reads anew with MiXCR; each CDR3 protein has one entry. The sample holds 9,500 to 15,000 distinct CDR3 sequences, less than 55% seen once. Input material: CD8+ T cells from the margin of a lung tumor. The receptors here all came from a male donor with lung adenocarcinoma. The CD4 and CD8 labels of this study may be unreliable.

The DNA for the CDR3 is TGTGCCAGCAGAGGGTTTGAGACCCAGTTCTTC. As protein: CASRGFETQFF. The chain couples TRBV6-2 or TRBV6-3 to TRBJ2-1; D is undetermined. Germline lookup yields CDR1 MNHEY and CDR2 SVGEGT. Deletions cut 6 bases from V and 13 bases from J, with 13 bases between. The length of the CDR3 is 11 residues.

The genes are TRBV11-3 and TRBJ2-1, with 11 nucleotides matching TRBD1. CDR1 and CDR2 (germline): SGHNT, YENEEA. J gave up 7 bases and V 4 bases, and 9 bases lay outside the gene matches. The CDR3 spans 16 residues. The CDR3 loop reads CASSSSGQGARNEQFF. CDR3 nucleotide sequence: TGTGCCAGCAGCTCATCTGGACAGGGGGCGAGGAATGAGCAGTTCTTC. Full variable domain (missing parts from reference TRBV11-3 and TRBJ2-1): EAGVVQSPRYKIIEKKQPVAFWCNPISGHNTLYWYLQNLGQGPELLIRYENEEAVDDSQLPKDRFSAERLKGVDSTLKIQPAELGDSAVYLCASSSSGQGARNEQFFGPGTRLTVL.

In this sample, this clonotype turned up a few times. The chain uses TRBV6-1 and TRBJ2-3, with TRBD2 identical over 8 bases. The CDR3 length is 15 residues. J lost 0 bases, V lost 7 bases, and 6 bases had no gene match. Germline V gives CDR1 MNHNS, CDR2 SASEGT. The CDR3 coding sequence is TGTGCCAGCACCCCCACGGGAGGGAGCACAGATACGCAGTATTTT. It specifies CASTPTGGSTDTQYF.

This clonotype showed up just a few times. V usage is TRBV4-3 and J usage is TRBJ2-3, with 12 bases lining up with TRBD2. Germline V gene sequence: CDR1 LGHNA, CDR2 YSLEER. The junction had 16 bases not matched to a gene; V was cut back by 0 bases and J by 6 bases. The length of the CDR3 is 20 residues. CDR3 loop: CASSQEARLAGVIRGDTQYF. The CDR3 DNA reads as TGCGCCAGCAGCCAAGAGGCGAGACTAGCGGGAGTGATTAGAGGGGATACGCAGTATTTT.

This clonotype was detected once. V usage is TRBV27 and J usage is TRBJ2-3; either TRBD1 or TRBD2 may supply D (5 bases each). The J call is in doubt because the DNA end fits TRBJ2-1 better. Germline assignment: CDR1 MNHEY and CDR2 SMNVEV (reference sequence). The CDR3 has 14 residues. The CDR3 coding sequence is TGTGCCAGGCGTGCGGCCCGGGACCAAGATACGCAGTTCTTC. Encoded protein: CARRAARDQDTQFF.

In its sample, this clonotype ranks as medium-sized. The chain employs TRBV11-3 and TRBJ2-5, with TRBD2 as a possible D gene (6 bases). V was cut by 4 bases and J by 10 bases, with 13 bases left in between. CDR1 is SGHNT, CDR2 YENEEA, per germline. The CDR3 length is 12 residues. The CDR3 DNA reads TGTGCCAGCAGCTCTGTCGGGGAGGTCCAGTACTTC. It codes for CASSSVGEVQYF.

This chain joins TRBV6-1 and TRBJ2-3; D gene unclear. V lost 8 bases and J 10 bases, leaving 16 bases between the germline ends. The germline V gene has CDR1 MNHNS and CDR2 SASEGT. This CDR3 region has 12 residues. The DNA of the CDR3 is TGTGCCAGCGGGCTCCCGAGGCTGGCGCAGTATTTT. This encodes CASGLPRLAQYF.

This clonotype is judged medium-sized. CDR3 bases: TGCGCCAGCAGTGAGTCGGAAGGGGCAGGTGATGGCTACACCTTC. This encodes CASSESEGAGDGYTF. The V gene is TRBV10-2, the J gene TRBJ1-2, with D maybe TRBD1 (5 bases). In germline, CDR1 is WSHSY, CDR2 SAAADI. Trimming left V 0 bases short and J 6 bases short, with 14 bases between. This CDR3 contains 15 residues.

This clonotype was detected a few times. The V call is TRBV6-1, the J call TRBJ2-5; the D is unclear. CDR3 length: 12 residues. V was pared by 8 bases and J by 1 base, with 8 bases between. Per germline, CDR1 MNHNS and CDR2 SASEGT. The DNA for the CDR3 is TGTGCCAGCGACGGGCCCCAAGAGACCCAGTACTTC. Protein: CASDGPQETQYF.

This clonotype was found many times. The chain has TRBV7-2 and TRBJ2-7; 9 bases map to TRBD2. CDR3 length: 15 amino acids. The germline V gene has CDR1 SGHTA and CDR2 FQGNSA. Trimming took 3 bases from V and 3 from J; bases not matched to a gene: 6. The CDR3 is CASSFSGTSSYEQYF. The CDR3 DNA reads as TGTGCCAGCAGCTTTAGCGGGACTAGCAGCTACGAGCAGTACTTC.

The rearrangement joins TRBV7-2 to TRBJ2-7; D gene uncertain. With 2 bases removed from V and 2 bases from J, the gap between germline ends came to 13 bases. The germline V gene encodes CDR1 SGHTA and CDR2 FQGNSA. The CDR3 is made up of 15 amino acids. The chain's CDR3 is CASSLIGNPTYEQYF. The CDR3 coding sequence is TGTGCCAGCAGCTTAATAGGTAACCCTACCTACGAGCAGTACTTC.

This clonotype was seen many times. The chain is built from TRBV12-3 or TRBV12-4 and TRBJ2-3; D is possibly TRBD1 or TRBD2 (5 bases each). V lost 6 bases to trimming and J lost 6 bases, with 19 bases between them. This CDR3 is built from 15 residues. CDR3 in amino acids: CASRPNRDGPDTQYF. CDR3 bases: TGTGCCAGCAGACCGAACCGGGACGGCCCCGATACGCAGTATTTT.

Worth noting for this clonotype: A junction boundary mismatches the germline segment, possibly from a read error. The rearrangement uses TRBV6-8 and TRBJ2-5, with D possibly matching TRBD2 (8 bases). Germline V CDR1 and CDR2: MNHGY, SAAAGT. The CDR3 covers 16 residues. The CDR3 DNA is TGTGCCAGCGCGGGACTAGGGGGCGGCGAAACAGAGACGCAGTACTTC. Translating it yields CASAGLGGGETETQYF.

V is TRBV27 and J is TRBJ1-1; D might be TRBD1 (5 bases). Between the trimmed V and J ends, which lost 5 bases and 0 bases, there was a span of 19 bases. This CDR3 region has 17 residues. Germline V lookup: CDR1 MNHEY, CDR2 SMNVEV (reference sequence). This CDR3 reads CASSTQTRGLMNTEAFF. The CDR3 DNA follows: TGTGCCAGCAGTACGCAAACCCGGGGGTTAATGAACACTGAAGCTTTCTTT.

This clonotype was detected many times. The chain recombines TRBV6-1 with TRBJ2-5; D remains unclear. Germline V lookup: CDR1 MNHNS, CDR2 SASEGT. This CDR3 spans 14 amino acids. V was trimmed by 7 bases and J by 5 bases, leaving 17 bases between them. In DNA form, the CDR3 reads TGTGCCAGCAAGGCCCTCGAGCATTTGGAGACCCAGTACTTC. The encoded protein is CASKALEHLETQYF.

This clonotype has at least ten counts. The chain links TRBV27 to TRBJ2-1, with a weak D call TRBD2 (5 bases). The germline gives CDR1 MNHEY, CDR2 SMNVEV (reference sequence). The CDR3 sequence is 17 residues long. V was pared by 3 bases and J by 0 bases, with 15 bases between. The CDR3 reads CASSFSRAEHSYNEQFF. Written as DNA, the CDR3 is TGTGCCAGCAGTTTCTCGAGAGCGGAGCACTCCTACAATGAGCAGTTCTTC.

Many counts were recorded for this clonotype. The chain has TRBV10-1 and TRBJ2-1; D is perhaps TRBD1 or TRBD2 (5 bases each). Trimming removed 2 bases from V and 5 bases from J, with 13 bases in between. The length of the CDR3 is 15 residues. The germline V gene has CDR1 WNHNN and CDR2 SYGVQD (reference sequence). CDR3 DNA: TGCGCCAGCAGTGAGGGACATTGGGAGAACAATGAGCAGTTCTTC. Residues: CASSEGHWENNEQFF.

V gene TRBV4-1 combines with J gene TRBJ2-5, with D possibly matching TRBD2 (6 bases). Judging by the DNA end, TRBJ2-7 fits better; the J call may be wrong. Germline V gives CDR1 MGHRA, CDR2 YSYEKL. The CDR3 contains 15 residues. In nucleotides, the CDR3 is TGCGCCAGCAGCCTTACGGGACTGGTTACAGACGAGCAGTACTTC. This sequence encodes CASSLTGLVTDEQYF.

This clonotype counts as large. The J gene is TRBJ2-3, the V gene TRBV27; D not certain. Trimming removed 4 bases from V and 0 bases from J, with 11 bases in between. The CDR3 runs 15 residues. Germline CDR1 and CDR2: MNHEY and SMNVEV (reference sequence). The CDR3, as DNA: TGTGCCAGCAGTTCATTTAGTGGGAGCACAGATACGCAGTATTTT. It translates to CASSSFSGSTDTQYF.

CDR3 sequence: CASSDLGLAGAYEQYF. DNA for the CDR3: TGTGCCAGCAGTGATCTGGGACTAGCGGGGGCCTACGAGCAGTACTTC. The V call is TRBV6-1, the J call TRBJ2-1; TRBD2 aligns across 14 bases. The DNA matches TRBJ2-7 better at its end, which makes the J call doubtful. This CDR3 comprises 16 residues. CDR1 is MNHNS and CDR2 is SASEGT in the germline V gene.

This clonotype occurred a few times. The J gene is TRBJ1-1, the V gene TRBV6-1; no definite D call. CDR3 length: 13 residues. Germline V gene data show CDR1 as MNHNS and CDR2 as SASEGT. V lost 6 bases to trimming and J lost 1 base, with 9 bases between them. The CDR3 DNA reads TGTGCCAGCAGCCGGCAGAAGAACACTGAAGCTTTCTTT. Amino acids: CASSRQKNTEAFF.

By proportion, this clonotype is medium-sized. The V gene is TRBV6-1, the J gene TRBJ2-3, with a possible D match to TRBD2 (5 bases). The CDR3 is 15 amino acids. Germline lookup yields CDR1 MNHNS and CDR2 SASEGT. The germline V and J ends were trimmed by 7 bases and 0 bases, with 14 bases remaining between them. This CDR3 is CASKREPTSTDTQYF. CDR3 in DNA: TGTGCCAGCAAGAGGGAGCCTACCAGCACAGATACGCAGTATTTT.

V gene TRBV10-3 combines with J gene TRBJ2-3; 9 nucleotides match TRBD2. CDR3 length: 14 residues. V dropped 10 bases and J dropped 5; count of bases not matched to a gene: 10. Germline CDR1 and CDR2: ENHRY and SYGVKD. The chain's CDR3 is CATSGGSEQDTQYF. The CDR3 coding sequence is TGTGCCACCAGCGGGGGGAGCGAACAAGATACGCAGTATTTT.

Note on this clonotype: A read error may produce the germline difference seen at one junction end. This rearrangement joins TRBV6-1 to TRBJ2-4, with D perhaps TRBD1 or TRBD2 (5 bases each). Germline assignment: CDR1 MNHNS and CDR2 SASEGT. This CDR3 has 17 residues. The CDR3 reads CASSVNSGRRAKDIQYF. Here the CDR3 DNA reads TGTGCCAGCAGTGTAAATTCGGGGCGGAGAGCCAAAGATATTCAGTATTTC.